This T cell receptor beta chain was recovered during a study of cytomegalovirus exposure and HLA in healthy donors. Whole-study findings and limits: A highly shared variant cluster was judged a likely technical artifact.

About this clone: What it binds is unknown.

Per the germline V gene, CDR1 is SNHLY and CDR2 is FYNNEI. The length of the CDR3 is 13 residues. V lost 7 bases and J 5 bases, leaving 14 bases between the germline ends. This PCR relied on a set of 60 Vbeta primers and 13 Jbeta primers. Assay used: immunoSEQ multiplex PCR; TCRdb lists only in-frame clones, some missing. The sample gives tens of thousands of clones, more than 75% of which show up once; roughly 5% is in the top ten. This TCR was recovered from a man aged 25-45 years in good health and CMV-seropositive. The sequenced sample consisted of PBMCs. The gene calls are TRBV2 and TRBJ1-1; D is perhaps TRBD1 (6 bases). The chain's CDR3 is CASTRGTSTEAFF. Written as DNA, the CDR3 is TGTGCCAGCACACGTGGGACATCTACTGAAGCTTTCTTT.